This T cell receptor beta chain originates from a study of read filtering for tumor transcriptome and immune sequencing (dated by TCRdb to about 2020). Looking at the study overall: The cohort was composed of about 18 male and some 13 female patients, with a mean age of approximately 72 years and an age range of roughly 45 to 80. Using the same bone marrow samples, the study ran both targeted immune repertoire sequencing and bulk whole-transcriptome sequencing and then compared the TCR repertoires from each method. By revised international staging, eight or nine patients were R-ISS I, 16 were R-ISS II and over five were R-ISS III. After DNase treatment, whole-transcriptome libraries were prepared using the TruSeq RNA Access Library Prep Kit. TCR-region mapped reads per sample ranged from about 4.05 to 11 million with IR-seq versus only about 80 to 1,300 with RNA-seq. One main goal was a read-filtering strategy for immune repertoire data, in particular deciding whether clonotypes backed by only one read should be removed.

What the authors observed across the whole study: Single-read clonotypes made up approximately 79% of clonotypes but only 3.5% to 4.5% of total reads in IR-seq, compared with more than 70% of clonotypes and approximately 40% of reads in RNA-seq. The sorted CD138-negative fraction was not purified T cells but a mixed bone marrow immune population. IR-seq captured clonotypes at much higher depth and more reliably than RNA-seq, and smaller IR-seq throughput sufficed to identify most shared clonotypes. When single-read clonotypes were removed, the proportions of shared clonotypes in IR-seq and RNA-seq correlated more strongly.

Trimming removed 6 bases from V and 5 bases from J, leaving 12 bases between the germline ends. The germline V gene yields SQVTM for CDR1 and ANQGSEA for CDR2. Counted from cysteine to phenylalanine, this CDR3 has 12 amino acids. Just the 36-base CDR3 DNA is kept, in frame starting at base 1. This clonotype was recorded at least ten times. What this receptor recognizes is not known. No much larger clone exists at a distance of one base, and base qualities are not known. The Immunoverse kit was used to build TCR libraries from 400 ng RNA, with molecular barcoded adaptors covering alpha/delta and beta/gamma chains. The same RNA used for transcriptome sequencing was used for TCR library preparation. Sequencing of the TCR libraries was done on an Illumina HiSeq 4000 with 2 x 150 cycles. The original pipeline was this. Using MiXCR, which included quality filtering and error correction, TCR reads were aligned to human V, D, J and C references and then assembled into CDR3 clonotypes. The tcR package in R was used to analyze clonotype counts and gene usage diversity. Raw mapping reads were checked after the RNA-seq reads had been mapped by STAR aligner version 2.5.3a onto the human GRCh37 genome. To test how sequencing depth affected the clonotypes detected, IR-seq fastq files were randomly downsampled with Seqtk 1.3. TCRdb reworked the public reads: Q25 trimming with fastp, MiXCR clone assembly, productive beta chains retained. Every distinct CDR3 protein forms one entry, paired with its most common genes and DNA. These V and J calls originate from TCRdb's pipeline instead of the authors' own analysis. Recorded for this sample are about 130,000 distinct CDR3 sequences; 10% to 15% of them occurred a single time. The ten top clones hold roughly 11% of the sample.

Each patient had bone marrow sampled at the time of active disease. Ficoll-Hypaque density gradient centrifugation was used to isolate the bone marrow mononuclear cells. CD138-negative cells were obtained by negative selection after labeling with CD138 magnetic microbeads on a MACS separator, removing myeloma plasma cells. Purity of the isolated cells was checked by flow cytometry on an Attune NxT using CD138 antibodies. Total RNA was extracted using TRIzol reagent and was quantified on a NanoDrop spectrophotometer. Paired RNA-seq and IR-seq were performed on the CD138-negative bone marrow sample of each patient.

The V and J segments used are TRBV29-1 and TRBJ2-3; the D gene is unclear. Sequencing was done on a sample of a population of CD138-negative cells sorted from bone marrow. The cell subset or site label corresponds to: bone marrow mononuclear cells depleted of CD138+ plasma/myeloma cells by negative magnetic selection. The TCR sequence derives from a donor at least 40 years old with multiple myeloma. The CDR3: CSVHGYGDTQYF. The bases read TGCAGCGTACATGGGTACGGAGATACGCAGTATTTT.